The rows below give T cell receptor beta chains drawn from one sample of a study of persistence of HIV-infected CD4 T cells. Method: immunoSEQ multiplex PCR; TCRdb's copy keeps in-frame clones and lacks some. The sample contains about 46,000 clones, over 80% of which appear only once. Their antigens remain unidentified. Sample: CD4+ T cells sorted from PBMCs after roughly 20-hour stimulation, taken from a patient who received antiretroviral therapy. All receptors come from an adult woman with HIV who was CMV-seropositive. CDR3s include the opening cysteine and the closing phenylalanine or tryptophan. Fields, in order: J gene, V gene, clone size, D gene, CDR3 length, CDR3 protein, CDR3 DNA. A D gene is named only where the DNA matches it firmly. Expanded clones get a size class; other rows say once, few or many, or leave the size out.

j_call: TRBJ2-1
v_call: TRBV5-5
clone_size: .
d_call: .
cdr3_length: 15
cdr3_aa: CASSLDREIYNEQFF
cdr3_nt: TGTGCCAGCAGCCTGGACCGCGAAATATACAATGAGCAGTTCTTC

j_call: TRBJ2-7
v_call: TRBV28
clone_size: .
d_call: TRBD1
cdr3_length: 14
cdr3_aa: CASSILGTGVEQYF
cdr3_nt: TGTGCCAGCAGTATTCTGGGGACAGGGGTAGAGCAGTACTTC

j_call: TRBJ1-6
v_call: TRBV27
clone_size: .
d_call: .
cdr3_length: 15
cdr3_aa: CASSLSRQSNSPLHF
cdr3_nt: TGTGCCAGCAGTTTATCTCGGCAGAGCAATTCACCCCTCCACTTT

j_call: TRBJ2-3
v_call: TRBV30
clone_size: once
d_call: .
cdr3_length: 11
cdr3_aa: CAWSSLDTQYF
cdr3_nt: TGTGCCTGGAGTTCCCTAGATACGCAGTATTTT

j_call: TRBJ2-3
v_call: TRBV6-6
clone_size: .
d_call: .
cdr3_length: 14
cdr3_aa: CASSPGTESDTQYF
cdr3_nt: TGTGCCAGCAGCCCCGGGACCGAGAGTGATACGCAGTATTTT

j_call: TRBJ1-1
v_call: TRBV7-6
clone_size: once
d_call: TRBD1
cdr3_length: 14
cdr3_aa: CASSLQGAPTEAFF
cdr3_nt: TGTGCCAGCAGCTTACAGGGGGCGCCCACTGAAGCTTTCTTT

j_call: TRBJ2-3
v_call: TRBV2
clone_size: .
d_call: .
cdr3_length: 15
cdr3_aa: CASRPTGTYSDTQYF
cdr3_nt: TGTGCCAGCCGTCCAACGGGGACCTACTCAGATACGCAGTATTTT

j_call: TRBJ2-7
v_call: TRBV13
clone_size: few
d_call: TRBD2
cdr3_length: 14
cdr3_aa: CASSGAGTSNEQYF
cdr3_nt: TGTGCCAGCAGCGGCGCCGGGACTAGCAACGAGCAGTACTTC

j_call: TRBJ1-2
v_call: TRBV24-1
clone_size: .
d_call: TRBD1
cdr3_length: 16
cdr3_aa: CATSDGQGRGNYGYTF
cdr3_nt: TGTGCCACCAGTGATGGACAGGGAAGGGGTAACTATGGCTACACCTTC

j_call: TRBJ1-1
v_call: TRBV5-4
clone_size: .
d_call: .
cdr3_length: 12
cdr3_aa: CASSLGYTEAFF
cdr3_nt: TGTGCCAGCAGCTTGGGGTACACTGAAGCTTTCTTT

j_call: TRBJ1-2
v_call: TRBV18
clone_size: once
d_call: .
cdr3_length: 12
cdr3_aa: CASSPGMDGYTF
cdr3_nt: TGTGCCAGCTCACCAGGGATGGATGGCTACACCTTC

j_call: TRBJ2-4
v_call: TRBV19
clone_size: .
d_call: .
cdr3_length: 14
cdr3_aa: CASSMGGYKNIQYF
cdr3_nt: TGTGCCAGTAGTATGGGGGGCTATAAAAACATTCAGTACTTC

j_call: TRBJ1-2
v_call: TRBV28
clone_size: once
d_call: .
cdr3_length: 14
cdr3_aa: CASSGVGVSVGYTF
cdr3_nt: TGTGCCAGCAGCGGCGTGGGAGTTTCTGTCGGCTACACCTTC

j_call: TRBJ1-4
v_call: TRBV27
clone_size: .
d_call: .
cdr3_length: 15
cdr3_aa: CASSLWGAPNEKLFF
cdr3_nt: TGTGCCAGCAGTTTATGGGGGGCCCCTAATGAAAAACTGTTTTTT

j_call: TRBJ1-4
v_call: TRBV5-6
clone_size: once
d_call: .
cdr3_length: 15
cdr3_aa: CASSFGSGWREKLFF
cdr3_nt: TGTGCCAGCAGCTTTGGTTCCGGATGGCGGGAAAAACTGTTTTTT

j_call: TRBJ2-7
v_call: TRBV28
clone_size: .
d_call: TRBD1
cdr3_length: 15
cdr3_aa: CASSSRGQGEYEQYF
cdr3_nt: TGTGCCAGCAGTTCCCGGGGACAGGGGGAGTACGAGCAGTACTTC

j_call: TRBJ2-1
v_call: TRBV5-5
clone_size: .
d_call: TRBD1
cdr3_length: 16
cdr3_aa: CASSLNPGTGINEQFF
cdr3_nt: TGTGCCAGCAGCTTGAATCCCGGGACAGGGATCAATGAGCAGTTCTTC